The 32 T cell receptor beta chains presented below share a single source sample, sequenced in a study of blood T cell repertoires in COVID-19. Clones were sequenced by immunoSEQ multiplex PCR, and TCRdb holds only the in-frame ones, with some missing. The sample carries under 80,000 clones, around 88% recorded once. Sequencing input: peripheral blood. The receptors originated from a human donor in a cohort sampled during active COVID-19.

This chain joins TRBV28 and TRBJ2-7; TRBD1 is a possible D gene (6 bases). The CDR3 spans 13 residues. V was trimmed by 4 bases and J by 1 base, leaving 8 bases between them. Germline V gene lookup returns CDR1 MDHEN and CDR2 SYDVKM. CDR3 protein: CASSYRASYEQYF. CDR3 in DNA: TGTGCCAGCAGTTACAGGGCTTCCTACGAGCAGTACTTC.

This clone has just one count. V is TRBV10-2 and J is TRBJ2-2; 9 nucleotides match TRBD2. The CDR3 contains 14 residues. The germline CDR1 and CDR2 sequences are WSHSY and SAAADI. Trimming removed 8 bases from V and 2 bases from J; junction bases left unmatched: 3. The CDR3 region is CASGSGSNTGELFF. The CDR3 DNA sequence: TGCGCCAGCGGTAGCGGGAGTAACACCGGGGAGCTGTTTTTT.

This clone showed up just once. This chain connects TRBV28 to TRBJ1-1; possible D gene TRBD1, 6 bases. This CDR3 spans 16 amino acids. From germline, CDR1 is MDHEN and CDR2 SYDVKM. Deletions cut 6 bases from V and 0 bases from J, with 17 bases between. The CDR3 loop is CASRDNQGRLNTEAFF. The CDR3 nucleotides read TGTGCCAGCAGGGATAATCAGGGGCGGCTGAACACTGAAGCTTTCTTT.

The chain recombines TRBV2 with TRBJ2-7, with 10 nucleotides matching TRBD1. This CDR3 has 15 residues. With V trimmed by 5 bases and J by 7 bases, 11 bases remained unmatched. Per the germline V gene, CDR1 is SNHLY and CDR2 is FYNNEI. The CDR3 sequence is CASSFFSGQGSEQYF. The CDR3 DNA sequence: TGTGCCAGCAGTTTCTTCTCGGGACAGGGGTCGGAGCAGTACTTC. Variable domain in full (rest from reference TRBV2 and TRBJ2-7): EPEVTQTPSHQVTQMGQEVILRCVPISNHLYFYWYRQILGQKVEFLVSFYNNEISEKSEIFDDQFSVERPDGSNFTLKIRSTKLEDSAMYFCASSFFSGQGSEQYFGPGTRLTVT.

Worth noting for this clone: Sequence at one end of the junction differs from germline and may be a read error. V usage is TRBV7-9 and J usage is TRBJ2-7, with 7 bases aligning to TRBD1. CDR1 and CDR2 (germline): SEHNR, FQNEAQ (reference sequence). CDR3 length equals 13 residues. CDR3 DNA: TGTGCCAGCAGCTTTGAAGGGAGACAGGGTCCATCTTTC. This gives the protein CASSFEGRQGPSF.

The chain uses TRBV7-9 and TRBJ2-7, with 8 bases identical to TRBD2. Germline V gene data show CDR1 as SEHNR and CDR2 as FQNEAQ (reference sequence). The CDR3 is 16 residues long. J lost 5 bases, V lost 3 bases, and 12 bases had no gene match. In nucleotides, the CDR3 is TGTGCCAGCAGCTTGGGGAAAGCGGGAGCCCCGAACGAGCAGTACTTC. Its protein is CASSLGKAGAPNEQYF. Full variable domain (missing parts from reference TRBV7-9 and TRBJ2-7): DTGVSQNPRHKITKRGQNVTFRCDPISEHNRLYWYRQTLGQGPEFLTYFQNEAQLEKSRLLSDRFSAERPKGSFSTLEIQRTEQGDSAMYLCASSLGKAGAPNEQYFGPGTRLTVT.

This clone was counted only a few times. The chain couples TRBV27 to TRBJ2-2; D is undetermined. Trimming took 2 bases from V and 0 from J, leaving 7 bases between them. This CDR3 region has 15 residues. Germline CDR1 reads MNHEY; CDR2 reads SMNVEV (reference sequence). The CDR3 nucleotides are TGTGCCAGCAGTTTACGGCGGTCGAACACCGGGGAGCTGTTTTTT. This gives the protein CASSLRRSNTGELFF.

The gene calls are TRBV29-1 and TRBJ2-7, with D maybe TRBD2 (5 bases). Trimming shortened V by 7 bases and J by 4 bases, and 14 bases separated the two germline ends. Germline CDR1 and CDR2: SQVTM and ANQGSEA. This CDR3 contains 12 residues. DNA of the CDR3: TGCAGCGCTCGACCCTCGGGGTACGAGCAGTACTTC. This translates into CSARPSGYEQYF.

This rearrangement joins TRBV2 to TRBJ2-7, with 10 bases fitting TRBD2. Germline V gene data show CDR1 as SNHLY and CDR2 as FYNNEI. The CDR3 length is 13 residues. J lost 9 bases, V lost 7 bases, and 9 bases had no gene match. CDR3 region: CASIPGLATWQYF. The CDR3 DNA reads TGTGCCAGCATTCCGGGACTAGCGACGTGGCAGTACTTC.

The gene calls are TRBV11-3 and TRBJ1-1; D remains unclear. The CDR3 is 15 amino acids. V lost 5 bases and J lost 2, with 15 bases in between. Germline V gene sequence: CDR1 SGHNT, CDR2 YENEEA. This CDR3 reads CASSPGRGSNTEAFF. CDR3 nucleotide sequence: TGTGCCAGCAGCCCCGGACGTGGGAGTAACACTGAAGCTTTCTTT.

The chain combines TRBV11-2 with TRBJ1-5; D ambiguous. Trimming shortened V by 4 bases and J by 2 bases, and 12 bases separated the two germline ends. CDR1 is SGHAT and CDR2 is FQNNGV in the germline V gene. This CDR3 is 15 amino acids long. The CDR3 bases are TGTGCCAGCAGCTCCTTGGGCCGCCGCAATCAGCCCCAGCATTTT. It codes for CASSSLGRRNQPQHF.

The J gene is TRBJ1-4, the V gene TRBV30; TRBD1 agrees at 8 bases. CDR3 size: 16 residues. With V trimmed by 3 bases and J by 8 bases, 14 bases remained unmatched. In germline, CDR1 is GTSNPN, CDR2 SVGIG (reference sequence). This CDR3 is CAWRSALRQGREKLFF. The CDR3 region has the DNA TGTGCCTGGAGATCTGCTCTCCGACAGGGGAGGGAAAAACTGTTTTTT.

The count of this clone is one. The rearrangement joins TRBV5-1 to TRBJ2-6; D possibly corresponds to TRBD2 (6 bases). Trimming took 4 bases from V and 2 from J, leaving 10 bases between them. The CDR3 has 15 residues. CDR1 and CDR2 from the germline V gene are SGHRS and YFSETQ. CDR3 DNA: TGCGCCAGCAGCGCCTCGGGGGCTGGGGCCAACGTCCTGACTTTC. Protein: CASSASGAGANVLTF.

V usage is TRBV21-1 and J usage is TRBJ2-7; no check of the table's D call, TRBD2, against the DNA was made. TRBV21-1 is termed a pseudogene. The CDR3 extends over 15 amino acids. This chain's CDR3 is CASSTPGGRGREQYF. CDR3 nucleotides: TGTGCCAGCAGCACCCCGGGGGGGAGGGGGAGAGAGCAGTACTTC.

This clone was detected once. The J gene is TRBJ1-6, the V gene TRBV6-5; 7 bases map to TRBD1. CDR3 length: 14 residues. V shed 4 bases, J shed 7 bases, and the junction held 4 bases outside the gene matches. CDR1 is MNHEY, CDR2 SVGAGI, per germline. As DNA, the CDR3 is TGTGCCAGCAGTTCGGACAGGCTGAATTCACCCCTCCACTTT. Protein product: CASSSDRLNSPLHF.

V is TRBV28 and J is TRBJ1-1; a weak D match, TRBD1 (5 bases). Per the germline V gene, CDR1 is MDHEN and CDR2 is SYDVKM. Trimming left V 0 bases short and J 11 bases short, with 10 bases between. The length of the CDR3 is 12 residues. DNA of the CDR3: TGTGCCAGCAGTTTATGGGGGCAGAGGGCTTTCTTT. Protein: CASSLWGQRAFF.

The sample holds a few counts of this clone. The chain employs TRBV28 and TRBJ1-5; 9 bases fit TRBD1. The germline CDR1 and CDR2 sequences are MDHEN and SYDVKM. This CDR3 region has 15 residues. The ends lost 5 bases at V and 2 bases at J; junction bases unmatched: 4. The CDR3 is CASSPRTGGNQPQHF. Here the CDR3 DNA reads TGTGCCAGCAGTCCCCGGACAGGGGGCAATCAGCCCCAGCATTTT. The full variable domain, rest sourced from reference TRBV28 and TRBJ1-5, is DVKVTQSSRYLVKRTGEKVFLECVQDMDHENMFWYRQDPGLGLRLIYFSYDVKMKEKGDIPEGYSVSREKKERFSLILESASTNQTSMYLCASSPRTGGNQPQHFGDGTRLSIL.

The chain recombines TRBV25-1 with TRBJ2-1, with 10 nucleotides matching TRBD1. V shed 4 bases, J shed 4 bases, and the junction held 4 bases outside the gene matches. Per the germline V gene, CDR1 is MGHDK and CDR2 is SYGVNS. The CDR3 extends over 15 amino acids. For the CDR3, the DNA is TGTGCCAGCAGTGGGGGACAGGGGAGTTACAATGAGCAGTTCTTC. Translating gives CASSGGQGSYNEQFF.

This chain uses TRBV5-6 with TRBJ2-1; D is possibly TRBD1 (6 bases). The length of the CDR3 is 15 residues. The germline gives CDR1 SGHDT, CDR2 YYEEEE. Trimming removed 2 bases from V and 0 bases from J, with 9 bases in between. The CDR3 protein is CASSLGGNSYNEQFF. Here the CDR3 DNA reads TGTGCCAGCAGCTTAGGGGGAAACTCCTACAATGAGCAGTTCTTC.

V and J are TRBV5-4 and TRBJ2-7; TRBD1 might be the D (5 bases). The V gene's germline CDR1 is SGHNT and CDR2 YYREEE (reference sequence). V lost 2 bases and J 2 bases, leaving 14 bases between the germline ends. The CDR3 has 15 amino acids. The CDR3: CASSLPFAGTYEQYF. The CDR3 DNA reads TGTGCCAGCAGCTTACCCTTTGCAGGGACCTACGAGCAGTACTTC.

The rearrangement joins TRBV3-1 (or the pseudogene TRBV3-2) to TRBJ2-2; D uncertain. The CDR3 length is 17 residues. Trimming left V 0 bases short and J 5 bases short, with 16 bases between. Germline V lookup: CDR1 LGHDT, CDR2 YNNKEL (reference sequence). The CDR3 sequence is CASSQEAKGPRTGELFF. The CDR3 DNA sequence: TGTGCCAGCAGCCAAGAAGCAAAAGGCCCGAGGACCGGGGAGCTGTTTTTT.

This chain joins TRBV27 and TRBJ2-5, with TRBD1 matching 8 bases. CDR1 is MNHEY, CDR2 SMNVEV, per germline (reference sequence). The CDR3 length is 14 residues. The ends lost 2 bases at V and 9 bases at J; junction bases unmatched: 8. The DNA of the CDR3 is TGTGCCAGCAGTTTAAAGTGGACAGGGACTTCCCAGTACTTC. Encoded protein: CASSLKWTGTSQYF.

The genes are TRBV7-8 and TRBJ2-1; the D gene is possibly TRBD1 (5 bases). Deletions cut 2 bases from V and 5 bases from J, with 13 bases between. Germline CDR1 is SGHVS and CDR2 is FQNEAQ. The CDR3 totals 15 residues. In DNA, the CDR3 is TGTGCCAGCAGCTTATATCCCGAGACAGACAATGAGCAGTTCTTC. Its translation is CASSLYPETDNEQFF.

V and J are TRBV3-1 (or the pseudogene TRBV3-2) and TRBJ1-1; D remains unclear. Germline assignment: CDR1 LGHDT and CDR2 YNNKEL (reference sequence). CDR3 length equals 17 residues. Trimming shortened V by 4 bases and J by 3 bases, and 21 bases separated the two germline ends. CDR3 loop: CASSPSPPGPRYTEAFF. CDR3 nucleotides: TGTGCCAGCAGCCCGTCCCCCCCAGGCCCCCGGTACACTGAAGCTTTCTTT.

This clone is a singleton in its sample. The chain couples TRBV6-6 to TRBJ1-1, with a tentative D call TRBD1 (5 bases). The CDR3 length is 14 residues. Trimming stripped 5 bases from V and 0 bases from J, with 10 bases between. The germline V gene has CDR1 MNHNY and CDR2 SVGAGI (reference sequence). CDR3: CASSTDRLNTEAFF. For the CDR3, the DNA is TGTGCCAGCAGTACCGACAGATTGAACACTGAAGCTTTCTTT.

The chain carries TRBV7-8 and TRBJ2-7; D uncertain. Germline V lookup: CDR1 SGHVS, CDR2 FQNEAQ. This CDR3 contains 13 residues. V was pared by 8 bases and J by 5 bases, with 16 bases between. The CDR3 region is CASLERGRHEQYF. DNA for the CDR3: TGTGCCAGCCTTGAAAGAGGCCGCCACGAGCAGTACTTC.

J is TRBJ2-7 and V is TRBV9; TRBD2 matches 7 bases. The J segment lost 7 bases and the V segment lost 3 bases, leaving 10 bases of the junction unmatched. This CDR3 comprises 14 residues. CDR1 and CDR2 from the germline V gene are SGDLS and YYNGEE. CDR3 DNA sequence: TGTGCCAGCAGCGGGGTAGCCGGAGCGGGGGAGCAGTACTTC. Translation: CASSGVAGAGEQYF. The full variable domain, with the rest looked up from reference TRBV9 and TRBJ2-7, is DSGVTQTPKHLITATGQRVTLRCSPRSGDLSVYWYQQSLDQGLQFLIQYYNGEERAKGNILERFSAQQFPDLHSELNLSSLELGDSALYFCASSGVAGAGEQYFGPGTRLTVT.

J is TRBJ2-1 and V is TRBV19, with 10 bases aligning to TRBD2. The V gene end was trimmed by 4 bases and the J gene end by 4 bases; junction bases not matched to a gene: 4. Looked up from germline, CDR1 is LNHDA and CDR2 is SQIVND (reference sequence). The CDR3 consists of 15 residues. The chain's CDR3 is CASSTGLATYNEQFF. The CDR3 DNA sequence: TGTGCCAGTAGTACGGGACTAGCGACATACAATGAGCAGTTCTTC.

This clone was seen a handful of times. The chain joins TRBV18 to TRBJ2-3; D is undetermined. The length of the CDR3 is 11 residues. CDR1 is KGHSH, CDR2 LQKENI, per germline. With 3 bases removed from V and 6 bases from J, the gap between germline ends came to 4 bases. The CDR3 spells CASSPRDTQYF. The CDR3 coding sequence is TGTGCCAGCTCACCGAGGGATACGCAGTATTTT.

The rearrangement uses TRBV29-1 and TRBJ2-1, with 13 positions matching TRBD2. This CDR3 has 17 amino acids. The V segment lost 0 bases and the J segment 4 bases; nucleotides outside the gene matches: 6. Germline values: CDR1 SQVTM, CDR2 ANQGSEA. In DNA, the CDR3 is TGCAGCGTTGAAGAGCGACTAGCGGGAGGCCCTTACAATGAGCAGTTCTTC. Translated, it gives CSVEERLAGGPYNEQFF.

This clone showed up just a few times. The V gene is TRBV6-6, the J gene TRBJ1-1, with no clear D. The germline gives CDR1 MNHNY, CDR2 SVGAGI (reference sequence). Trimming stripped 4 bases from V and 7 bases from J, with 10 bases between. CDR3 size: 12 residues. In nucleotides, the CDR3 is TGTGCCAGCAGTTCCAAAGCCGGTGAAGCTTTCTTT. Translating gives CASSSKAGEAFF.

The chain couples TRBV28 to TRBJ1-5; 7 bases fit TRBD1. The CDR3 spans 13 residues. V shed 6 bases, J shed 4 bases, and the junction held 3 bases outside the gene matches. CDR1 and CDR2 (germline): MDHEN, SYDVKM. The CDR3 nucleotides read TGTGCCAGCAGAAGGGACAGTAATCAGCCCCAGCATTTT. Amino acid sequence: CASRRDSNQPQHF.